These 25 T cell receptor beta chains share one sample of origin, sequenced in a study of cytomegalovirus exposure and HLA in healthy donors (TCRdb year 2017). The library came from the immunoSEQ multiplex PCR assay. The multiplex PCR relied on a mix of 60 forward primers for TCR Vbeta segments and 13 reverse primers for TCR Jbeta segments. TCRdb mirrors the immuneACCESS table, restricted to in-frame sequences. Some clones are absent from its copies; in checked studies, under half trace to an unresolved V gene, and the reason for the others is unknown. For this sample the table gives about 270,000 clones, of which more than 55% were detected only once. 2% to 2.5% of the sample is held by the ten biggest clonotypes. The sample taken for sequencing was PBMCs. The receptors stem from a female donor in good health and CMV-seronegative.

V gene TRBV6-1 combines with J gene TRBJ2-1; TRBD2 might be the D (6 bases). CDR3 size: 15 residues. In germline, CDR1 is MNHNS, CDR2 SASEGT. V lost 3 bases, J lost 6 bases, and 15 bases lay in between. Here the CDR3 DNA reads TGTGCCAGCAGTGACCGAAGACTAGGTTTCAATGAGCAGTTCTTC. Amino acids: CASSDRRLGFNEQFF.

The CDR3 region has the DNA TGTGCCAGCAGCCAAGCGGCTAGCGGGTCTTTAGGGTCCGGGGAGCTGTTTTTT. Amino acids: CASSQAASGSLGSGELFF. The chain couples TRBV4-2 to TRBJ2-2; 8 nucleotides line up with TRBD2. Germline loops: CDR1 LGHNA, CDR2 YNFKEQ. Trimming removed 1 base from V and 6 bases from J; junction bases left unmatched: 13. The CDR3 contains 18 residues.

V gene TRBV28 combines with J gene TRBJ2-1, with 7 bases that match TRBD2. The V gene end was trimmed by 6 bases and the J gene end by 3 bases; junction bases not matched to a gene: 11. The length of the CDR3 is 16 residues. CDR1 and CDR2 (germline): MDHEN, SYDVKM. The CDR3 spells CASSLGAAGDYNEQFF. CDR3 sequence (DNA): TGTGCCAGCAGCCTGGGTGCGGCGGGAGACTACAATGAGCAGTTCTTC.

This clone was picked up one time. This chain uses TRBV6-1 with TRBJ2-7; tentative D call: TRBD1 (6 bases). Germline CDR1 MNHNS, CDR2 SASEGT. Trimming took 4 bases from V and 4 from J, leaving 20 bases between them. The CDR3 runs to 16 residues. CDR3 sequence: CASSVNRVGSFYEQYF. The CDR3 bases are TGTGCCAGCAGTGTTAACAGGGTCGGATCCTTTTACGAGCAGTACTTC.

The chain uses TRBV5-5 and TRBJ2-7, with 7 bases identical to TRBD2. V shed 0 bases and J 1 base; nucleotides not matched to a gene: 4. CDR1 SGHKS and CDR2 YYEKEE come from the germline V gene (reference sequence). This CDR3 is built from 15 residues. The chain's CDR3 is CASSLVVGGSYEQYF. The CDR3 nucleotides read TGTGCCAGCAGCTTGGTGGTGGGAGGGTCCTACGAGCAGTACTTC.

The V gene is TRBV27, the J gene TRBJ2-3, with TRBD2 matching over 8 bases. This CDR3 contains 14 residues. Germline V lookup: CDR1 MNHEY, CDR2 SMNVEV (reference sequence). The junction had 4 bases not matched to a gene; V was cut back by 5 bases and J by 3 bases. The DNA of the CDR3 is TGTGCCAGCAGTAGCGGGAGTAGTACAGATACGCAGTATTTT. This translates into CASSSGSSTDTQYF.

The chain's CDR3 is CASSLAQGGGFLRYEQYF. The CDR3, as DNA: TGTGCCAGCAGCTTAGCGCAGGGAGGGGGGTTTTTAAGGTACGAGCAGTACTTC. The chain has TRBV7-8 and TRBJ2-5; D might be TRBD2 (7 bases). The J call may not be correct, given that the DNA end is closer to TRBJ2-7. Germline V gene lookup returns CDR1 SGHVS and CDR2 FQNEAQ. CDR3 size: 18 residues.

The chain couples TRBV29-1 to TRBJ2-3; 9 nucleotides agree with TRBD2. The CDR3 length is 18 residues. V lost 3 bases, J lost 2 bases, and 15 bases stayed unmatched. Germline CDR1 is SQVTM and CDR2 is ANQGSEA. This chain's CDR3 is CSVDWLAGRNRDTDTQYF. The DNA of the CDR3 is TGCAGCGTTGATTGGCTAGCGGGAAGGAATCGTGACACAGATACGCAGTATTTT.

The genes are TRBV5-1 and TRBJ1-6; tentative D call: TRBD1 (6 bases). CDR1 is SGHRS, CDR2 YFSETQ, per germline. CDR3 size: 15 residues. V was clipped by 4 bases and J by 9 bases, with 17 bases between them. This CDR3 is CASSREQGALSPLHF. The CDR3 nucleotides read TGCGCCAGCAGCCGGGAACAGGGCGCGCTTTCACCCCTCCACTTT.

This clone was recorded a few times. V is TRBV19 and J is TRBJ2-2; the D gene is possibly TRBD1 (5 bases). V was pared by 2 bases and J by 1 base, with 8 bases between. This CDR3 has 15 residues. The germline CDR1 and CDR2 sequences are LNHDA and SQIVND (reference sequence). CDR3 sequence reads: CASSISTVNTGELFF. The DNA for the CDR3 is TGTGCCAGTAGTATATCGACAGTGAACACCGGGGAGCTGTTTTTT.

The CDR3 loop reads CASSSASGRSYEQYF. CDR3 DNA: TGCGCCAGCAGCTCGGCTAGCGGGAGGTCCTACGAGCAGTACTTC. V is TRBV5-1 and J is TRBJ2-7; 11 bases line up with TRBD2. With V trimmed by 3 bases and J by 1 base, 3 bases remained unmatched. Germline CDR1 and CDR2: SGHRS and YFSETQ. The CDR3 has 15 residues. Combining the CDR3 with reference TRBV5-1 and TRBJ2-7 gives the whole variable domain KAGVTQTPRYLIKTRGQQVTLSCSPISGHRSVSWYQQTPGQGLQFLFEYFSETQRNKGNFPGRFSGRQFSNSRSEMNVSTLELGDSALYLCASSSASGRSYEQYFGPGTRLTVT.

The V call is TRBV5-6, the J call TRBJ1-1; unclear D gene. Trimming left V 2 bases short and J 8 bases short, with 13 bases between. The CDR3 is 13 amino acids. Germline values: CDR1 SGHDT, CDR2 YYEEEE. CDR3 coding DNA: TGTGCCAGCAGCTTTTTAGGGCGGGGAGAAGCTTTCTTT. Protein sequence: CASSFLGRGEAFF.

This clone was found a few times. This sequence joins TRBV2 and TRBJ1-6; D may be TRBD1 (5 bases). V lost 10 bases to trimming and J lost 1 base, with 14 bases between them. CDR1 and CDR2 from the germline V gene are SNHLY and FYNNEI. The CDR3 spans 15 residues. CDR3 in amino acids: CATAEGLSYNSPLHF. The CDR3 nucleotides are TGTGCCACTGCGGAGGGGCTTTCCTATAATTCACCCCTCCACTTT.

Points on this clone: Other DNA sequences from this sample encode an identical CDR3 as well. The CDR3 here is CASSERTEAFF. As DNA, the CDR3 is TGTGCCAGCAGTGAGCGAACTGAAGCTTTCTTT. The chain is built from TRBV2 and TRBJ1-1; D is ambiguous. The CDR3 spans 11 residues. The V end was cut by 3 bases, the J end by 5 bases, with 4 bases between. Germline V CDR1 and CDR2: SNHLY, FYNNEI.

The chain carries TRBV11-2 and TRBJ1-1, with unresolved D. Trimming stripped 5 bases from V and 6 bases from J, with 22 bases between. The length of the CDR3 is 16 residues. Germline V gene data show CDR1 as SGHAT and CDR2 as FQNNGV. CDR3 loop: CASSTHRGREAPEAFF. The CDR3 nucleotides are TGTGCCAGCAGCACCCACCGTGGGAGGGAGGCGCCTGAAGCTTTCTTT.

The V gene is TRBV5-8, the J gene TRBJ1-4; a possible D gene is TRBD1 (5 bases). The CDR3 is made up of 12 amino acids. Trimming took off 0 bases at V and 12 bases at J, with 9 bases between the two ends. Germline CDR1 reads SGHTS; CDR2 reads YDEGEE. As DNA, the CDR3 is TGTGCCAGCAGCTTGGTTAAAGGGGAACTGTTTTTT. It codes for CASSLVKGELFF.

The chain has TRBV6-1 and TRBJ2-7, with 11 bases matching TRBD1. From germline, CDR1 is MNHNS and CDR2 SASEGT. This CDR3 is built from 16 residues. With 1 base clipped from V and 2 bases from J, the junction kept 4 bases outside the gene matches. The CDR3 nucleotides read TGTGCCAGCAGTGAAGTGGGGACAGGGGGTGCCTACGAGCAGTACTTC. This encodes CASSEVGTGGAYEQYF.

The rearrangement joins TRBV28 to TRBJ2-7; 7 bases are a match to TRBD2. The germline V gene has CDR1 MDHEN and CDR2 SYDVKM. The junction had 6 bases not matched to a gene; V was cut back by 5 bases and J by 2 bases. The CDR3 is 14 residues long. CDR3 sequence: CASSSGTEPYEQYF. CDR3 bases: TGTGCCAGCAGTAGCGGGACTGAACCCTACGAGCAGTACTTC.

The rearrangement links TRBV25-1 to TRBJ1-1, with 7 bases aligning to TRBD1. The CDR3 covers 15 residues. Trimming cost V 6 bases and J 2 bases; bases outside gene matches: 9. Germline CDR1 MGHDK, CDR2 SYGVNS. The CDR3 region has the DNA TGTGCCAGCAGGGGGCGGACAGGCCCAAACACTGAAGCTTTCTTT. Its protein is CASRGRTGPNTEAFF.

The chain recombines TRBV5-8 with TRBJ2-3; 8 nucleotides match TRBD2. J lost 3 bases, V lost 1 base, and 4 bases had no gene match. Germline CDR1 is SGHTS and CDR2 is YDEGEE. This CDR3 spans 15 amino acids. DNA of the CDR3: TGTGCCAGCAGCTTGAGATTAGCGGGAACAGATACGCAGTATTTT. Translation gives CASSLRLAGTDTQYF.

J is TRBJ2-1 and V is TRBV2; D is undetermined. The CDR3 extends over 11 amino acids. The germline CDR1 and CDR2 sequences are SNHLY and FYNNEI. The germline V and J ends were trimmed by 6 bases and 10 bases, with 10 bases remaining between them. CDR3 protein: CASREIPEQFF. The CDR3 DNA reads as TGTGCCAGCAGAGAGATACCCGAGCAGTTCTTC.

The rearrangement uses TRBV11-2 and TRBJ1-5; 7 nucleotides agree with TRBD1. Germline V CDR1 and CDR2: SGHAT, FQNNGV. Germline trimming cut 5 bases from V and 11 bases from J; bases unmatched to any gene: 12. This CDR3 has 14 amino acids. This CDR3 is CASSHTGDSRAQHF. CDR3 sequence (DNA): TGTGCCAGCAGCCACACAGGGGACTCCAGGGCCCAGCATTTT. The whole variable domain, remainder taken from reference TRBV11-2 and TRBJ1-5, is EAGVAQSPRYKIIEKRQSVAFWCNPISGHATLYWYQQILGQGPKLLIQFQNNGVVDDSQLPKDRFSAERLKGVDSTLKIQPAKLEDSAVYLCASSHTGDSRAQHFGDGTRLSIL.

The rearrangement links TRBV2 to TRBJ1-5, with TRBD1 as a possible D gene (5 bases). CDR1 and CDR2 from the germline V gene are SNHLY and FYNNEI. Trimming took off 5 bases at V and 1 base at J, with 12 bases between the two ends. The CDR3 is 15 amino acids. The CDR3 region has the DNA TGTGCCAGCAGTACAAGGGGACTCAGCAATCAGCCCCAGCATTTT. Amino acid sequence: CASSTRGLSNQPQHF.

The chain couples TRBV6-5 to TRBJ1-1; D gene unclear. The CDR3 extends over 14 amino acids. The ends were cut back, 7 bases at V and 6 bases at J, with 18 bases in the middle. CDR1 MNHEY and CDR2 SVGAGI come from the germline V gene. The CDR3 nucleotides are TGTGCCAGCAATAGGGCCTCGCGAGGGTCTGAAGCTTTCTTT. Translation: CASNRASRGSEAFF.

The rearrangement links TRBV27 to TRBJ2-1, with a weak D call TRBD2 (5 bases). The CDR3 runs to 13 residues. V lost 8 bases and J 4 bases, leaving 12 bases between the germline ends. CDR1 MNHEY and CDR2 SMNVEV come from the germline V gene (reference sequence). In DNA, the CDR3 is TGTGCCAGCGGCTTGAGGGAGTACAATGAGCAGTTCTTC. Residues: CASGLREYNEQFF.